The present T cell receptor beta chain was sequenced within a study of blood T cell repertoires in COVID-19. Study-level information: Whether acute or convalescent, the COVID-19 samples came from the United States, Italy and Spain. The analysed material was cDNA or gDNA that came from T cells, B-cell-depleted T cells, or PBMCs.

Per the original data handling: Cell counts per sample came from amplifying reference gene primers. Produced via immunoSEQ multiplex PCR; TCRdb's table is partial and in-frame only. The DNA was the basis for D and trimming; V, J and clone size are from that table. The table has about 160,000 clones, 82% seen once. Trimming pared 0 bases from V and 4 bases from J, leaving 21 bases between. The CDR3 totals 18 residues. Germline V gene lookup returns CDR1 SGHDT and CDR2 YYEEEE. Sequenced input: peripheral blood. The V call is TRBV5-6, the J call TRBJ2-3; TRBD2 might be the D (5 bases). This TCR was recovered from a human donor with acute or convalescent COVID-19. The donor label of this sample is uncertain. The CDR3: CASSLGGSIQAGADTQYF. CDR3 coding DNA: TGTGCCAGCAGCTTGGGTGGCTCCATCCAAGCCGGGGCAGATACGCAGTATTTT.